Detailed here is one TCR delta chain. Its antigen is not known. V shed 4 bases and J 3 bases; nucleotides not matched to a gene: 18. The CDR3 contains 19 residues. Germline V gene data show CDR1 as TSWWSYY and CDR2 as QGS. These data belong to a study of Vδ1+ human thymocytes. Study conclusions and caveats: Highly polyclonal TRG and TRD repertoires with Gaussian CDR3 length distributions appeared in thymus.

The template was reverse-transcribed extracted RNA. Pooled V-gene forward primers with one constant-region reverse primer generated the CDR3 amplicons by multiplex PCR. TCRdb reprocessed the multiplex PCR reads through CATT. The sample includes roughly 25,000 delta-chain clones, 7.4% of them seen just once. Thymocytes were sorted as CD3+ TCRVdelta1+ TCRVdelta2- after alphabeta T cell depletion. The receptor comes from a girl in the first two years of life who had congenital heart surgery. The specimen sequenced was Vdelta1+ gamma-delta thymocytes from the thymus. The subset here: FACS-sorted CD3+ TCRalphabeta- TCRVdelta1+ TCRVdelta2- thymocytes. This chain uses TRDV1 with TRDJ1; TRDD2 matches at 9 bases. The CDR3 DNA is TGTGCTCTTGGGGCGACCTTCCTACCTGGGGGTTTAGAGGCCGATAAACTCATCTTT. It specifies CALGATFLPGGLEADKLIF.